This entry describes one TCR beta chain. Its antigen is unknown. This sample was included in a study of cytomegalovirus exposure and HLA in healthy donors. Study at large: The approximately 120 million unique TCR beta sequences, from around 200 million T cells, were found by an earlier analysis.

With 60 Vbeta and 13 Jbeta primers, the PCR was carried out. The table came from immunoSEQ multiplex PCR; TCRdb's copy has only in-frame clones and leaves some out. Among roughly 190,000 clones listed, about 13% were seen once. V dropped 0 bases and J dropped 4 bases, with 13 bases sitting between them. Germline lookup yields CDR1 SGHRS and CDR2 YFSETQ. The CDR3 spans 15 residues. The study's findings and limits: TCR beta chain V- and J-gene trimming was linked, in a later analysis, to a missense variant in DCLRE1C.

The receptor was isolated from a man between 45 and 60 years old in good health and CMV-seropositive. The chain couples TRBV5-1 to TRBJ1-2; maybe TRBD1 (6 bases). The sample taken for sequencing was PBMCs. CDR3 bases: TGCGCCAGCAGCTTGGCCGCAGGGGACACCTATGGCTACACCTTC. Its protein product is CASSLAAGDTYGYTF.